This TCR beta chain was found in a study of T cells in Graves' hyperthyroidism and ophthalmopathy. The CDR3 regions of TCR beta were amplified from RNA transcripts. Primed by the HTBI set, a first-round RT-PCR was run on the TCR CDR3. TCRdb re-derived calls from the multiplex PCR reads in MiXCR, one entry per CDR3 protein. The profile covers under 650,000 distinct CDR3 sequences, with roughly 16% appearing a single time and less than 4.5% taken by the ten largest. The CDR3 loop spans 16 amino acids. The junction had 10 bases not matched to a gene; V was cut back by 5 bases and J by 2 bases. The germline gives CDR1 SGHTA, CDR2 FQGNSA. This clonotype was observed at least ten times.

V gene TRBV7-2 combines with J gene TRBJ2-5; 8 bases align to TRBD1. The sequenced material came from blood. The TCR comes from a woman aged 25 to 39 with Graves' hyperthyroidism. CDR3 in DNA: TGTGCCAGCAGCCGACAGGGGACGGTGAATCAAGAGACCCAGTACTTC. Translation gives CASSRQGTVNQETQYF.